A single sample gave rise to the 9 T cell receptor beta chains below, sequenced in a study of blood T cell repertoires in COVID-19. Profiling relied on immunoSEQ multiplex PCR, and the TCRdb table lists in-frame clones only, not all of them. The sample has approximately 250,000 clones; roughly 84% are singletons. The sample taken for sequencing was peripheral blood. The receptors come from a man aged 35-49 years with acute or convalescent COVID-19.

V is TRBV9 and J is TRBJ1-2; 7 nucleotides agree with TRBD1. J was trimmed by 8 bases and V by 4 bases; bases with no gene match: 8. This CDR3 comprises 13 residues. Germline assignment: CDR1 SGDLS and CDR2 YYNGEE. The CDR3 loop reads CASSSNNRGGYTF. CDR3 bases: TGTGCCAGCAGCTCCAATAACAGGGGCGGCTACACCTTC.

The chain has TRBV6-5 and TRBJ2-5; TRBD2 agrees at 10 bases. Germline V gives CDR1 MNHEY, CDR2 SVGAGI. The V and J ends lost 5 bases and 2 bases, in that order; junction bases with no gene match: 5. The CDR3 totals 15 residues. The CDR3 coding sequence is TGTGCCAGCAGTCCCAGGACTAGCGGTCAAGAGACCCAGTACTTC. This translates into CASSPRTSGQETQYF.

The chain is built from TRBV12-3 or TRBV12-4 and TRBJ1-2; D is perhaps TRBD1 (6 bases). This CDR3 region has 12 residues. Trimming pared 3 bases from V and 10 bases from J, leaving 12 bases between. The CDR3 DNA sequence: TGTGCCAGCAGTTTGTCCATGGGGGCCTACACCTTC. It yields the protein CASSLSMGAYTF.

The chain recombines TRBV7-2 with TRBJ1-1, with no clear D. Germline V lookup: CDR1 SGHTA, CDR2 FQGNSA. V was shortened by 1 base and J by 4 bases, with 10 bases between the two germline ends. This CDR3 contains 14 residues. CDR3: CASSLGWASTEAFF. The CDR3 DNA follows: TGTGCCAGCAGCTTAGGATGGGCCAGCACTGAAGCTTTCTTT.

V gene TRBV4-3 combines with J gene TRBJ2-3, with 9 nucleotides matching TRBD2. The CDR3 length is 15 residues. V shed 3 bases, J shed 2 bases, and the junction held 3 bases outside the gene matches. Germline lookup yields CDR1 LGHNA and CDR2 YSLEER. For the CDR3, the DNA is TGCGCCAGCAGCCAGGCGGGGGGGACCACAGATACGCAGTATTTT. Protein product: CASSQAGGTTDTQYF.

This rearrangement joins TRBV7-2 to TRBJ1-1; 8 nucleotides line up with TRBD1. With V trimmed by 5 bases and J by 11 bases, 10 bases remained unmatched. Per the germline V gene, CDR1 is SGHTA and CDR2 is FQGNSA. The CDR3 has 13 residues. The CDR3 nucleotides read TGTGCCAGCAGCACCCGGACAGGGCTAATTGCTTTCTTT. Its protein product is CASSTRTGLIAFF.

The chain recombines TRBV10-3 with TRBJ1-3; TRBD1 matches 7 bases. J lost 0 bases, V lost 11 bases, and 7 bases had no gene match. The CDR3 has 14 amino acids. Germline V gene data show CDR1 as ENHRY and CDR2 as SYGVKD. The CDR3 loop reads CAHTGDNSGNTIYF. As DNA, the CDR3 is TGTGCCCACACAGGGGACAACTCTGGAAACACCATATATTTT.

This chain connects TRBV7-9 to TRBJ1-1, with 8 bases lining up with TRBD1. The CDR3 has 18 amino acids. J gave up 4 bases and V 1 base, and 14 bases lay outside the gene matches. CDR1 and CDR2 from the germline V gene are SEHNR and FQNEAQ (reference sequence). CDR3 protein: CASSLVGGWQGASTEAFF. The CDR3 DNA reads as TGTGCCAGCAGCTTAGTTGGAGGGTGGCAGGGGGCGAGCACTGAAGCTTTCTTT.

The chain couples TRBV5-1 to TRBJ2-4; 8 bases align to TRBD2. There are 18 residues in the CDR3. V shed 4 bases and J 3 bases; nucleotides not matched to a gene: 15. Germline CDR1 and CDR2: SGHRS and YFSETQ. CDR3 nucleotides: TGCGCCAGCAGCCTGGGAGGTAGAGCGGGAGAGGTCAAAAACATTCAGTACTTC. It specifies CASSLGGRAGEVKNIQYF.